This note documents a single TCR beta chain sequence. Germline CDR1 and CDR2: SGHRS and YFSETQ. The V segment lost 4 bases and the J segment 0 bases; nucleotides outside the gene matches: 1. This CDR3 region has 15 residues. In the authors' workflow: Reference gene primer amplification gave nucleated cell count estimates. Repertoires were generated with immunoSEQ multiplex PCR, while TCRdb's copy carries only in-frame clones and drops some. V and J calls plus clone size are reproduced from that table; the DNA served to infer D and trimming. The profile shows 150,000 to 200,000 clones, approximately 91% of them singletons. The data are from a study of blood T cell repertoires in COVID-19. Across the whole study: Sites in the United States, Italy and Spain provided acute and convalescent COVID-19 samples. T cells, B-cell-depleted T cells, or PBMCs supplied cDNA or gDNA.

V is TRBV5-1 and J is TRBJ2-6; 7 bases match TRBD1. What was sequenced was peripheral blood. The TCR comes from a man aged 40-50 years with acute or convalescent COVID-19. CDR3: CASSEGASGANVLTF. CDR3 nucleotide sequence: TGCGCCAGCAGCGAGGGGGCCTCTGGGGCCAACGTCCTGACTTTC.